One T cell receptor beta chain is described in this entry. Its antigen is still unknown. TCRdb keeps only in-frame clones here, not all; method: immunoSEQ multiplex PCR. The data contain tens of thousands of clones, 85% to 95% of them singletons. This entry comes from a study of OX40 agonist ivuxolimab in advanced cancers. Germline loops: CDR1 MNHNY, CDR2 SVGAGI (reference sequence). This CDR3 contains 15 residues. V lost 4 bases and J 0 bases, leaving 9 bases between the germline ends. Regarding the study as a whole: What antigens the expanded peripheral T cells recognized was never established.

The TCR comes from an adult with an advanced solid tumor such as melanoma, head and neck, liver or kidney cancer. This chain links TRBV6-6 with TRBJ2-2; perhaps D is TRBD1 or TRBD2 (5 bases each). The sample was CD4+ or CD8+ T cells sorted from blood, taken in a trial of the OX40 agonist ivuxolimab. The CDR3 loop is CASSWDGPNTGELFF. The CDR3, as DNA: TGTGCCAGCAGTTGGGACGGACCGAACACCGGGGAGCTGTTTTTT.